The clone carrying this T cell receptor beta chain was seen ten or more times. What it binds is not known. These data belong to a study of T cells in Graves' hyperthyroidism and ophthalmopathy. Study results and limitations: Most thyroid clonotypes that were expanded above 0.001 also turned up in blood. Prediction of ophthalmopathy progression came a median around 6 months pre-onset.

Newly diagnosed hyperthyroidism patients aged 18 to 65 years had disease lasting under 2 months. The authors obtained PBMCs from more than 9.5 ml of fresh peripheral blood. Using RNA transcripts as the source, TCR beta CDR3 regions were amplified. Researchers ran a first-round RT-PCR on the TCR CDR3 using the HTBI primer set. TCRdb reanalysed the multiplex PCR reads using MiXCR and keeps one entry per CDR3 protein. The sample includes approximately 710,000 distinct CDR3 sequences, 15% to 20% of them seen just once. Germline CDR1 and CDR2: SNHLY and FYNNEI. Trimming cost V 0 bases and J 2 bases, with 11 bases left between them. The CDR3 consists of 15 residues.

Sequencing was performed on blood. The chain couples TRBV2 to TRBJ2-7; D gene unclear. This receptor was identified in a middle-aged man with Graves' hyperthyroidism. The CDR3 loop is CASSEALPTAYEQYF. CDR3 bases: TGTGCCAGCAGTGAAGCGCTTCCCACGGCCTACGAGCAGTACTTC.